The next 23 T cell receptor beta chains were all read from a single sample in a study of CD8+CD57+ T cells in acquired aplastic anemia. Sequencing was done on patients that had shown CD8+CD57+ cell expansion by flow cytometry. TCR beta VDJ and CDR3 were profiled, and genomic DNA was the template. One entry per CDR3 protein, called by TCRdb with MiXCR from the reads. The repertoire includes about 470,000 distinct CDR3 sequences, 25% to 40% of them detected once, and nearly 0.85% sits in the top ten. Sequencing input: sorted CD4+, CD8+, or CD8+CD57+ T cells (not recorded which) from PBMCs. The receptors stem from a human donor with aplastic anemia.

In regard to this clonotype: As the CDR3 is not closed by the conserved phenylalanine or tryptophan, this likely results from a read error. This sequence joins TRBV5-1 and TRBJ1-2, with a possible D match to TRBD1 (6 bases). The germline V and J ends were trimmed by 0 bases and 2 bases, with 11 bases remaining between them. Germline-derived CDR1 and CDR2 are SGHRS and YFSETQ. CDR3 length: 15 residues. The CDR3 loop is CASSLGVGGNYGYTL. The CDR3 DNA reads as TGCGCCAGCAGCTTGGGTGTGGGGGGCAACTATGGCTACACCCTC.

The rearrangement joins TRBV2 to TRBJ1-1, with D maybe TRBD1 (5 bases). This CDR3 is built from 14 residues. Trimming removed 5 bases at V and 1 base at J, with 11 bases between. Germline V gene sequence: CDR1 SNHLY, CDR2 FYNNEI. The chain's CDR3 is CASSKGPSNTEAFF. CDR3 sequence (DNA): TGTGCCAGCAGTAAGGGACCCTCGAACACTGAAGCTTTCTTT. The full variable domain, in which reference TRBV2 and TRBJ1-1 provide the parts outside the CDR3, is EPEVTQTPSHQVTQMGQEVILRCVPISNHLYFYWYRQILGQKVEFLVSFYNNEISEKSEIFDDQFSVERPDGSNFTLKIRSTKLEDSAMYFCASSKGPSNTEAFFGQGTRLTVV.

This clonotype was detected many times. One end of the junction does not line up with germline, which may come from a read error. CDR3 sequence (DNA): TGTGCCAGCAGCGTAGAAGGGGAGAGCAGTCAGCCCCAGCATTTT. Protein: CASSVEGESSQPQHF. The chain has TRBV9 and TRBJ1-5, with TRBD1 as a possible D gene (5 bases). Germline V gives CDR1 SGDLS, CDR2 YYNGEE. This CDR3 has 15 amino acids.

CDR3: CASSLIALDTGELFF. CDR3 coding DNA: TGTGCCAGCAGTCTAATTGCATTGGACACCGGGGAGCTGTTTTTT. The chain recombines TRBV6-1 with TRBJ2-2; D not resolved. The germline V and J ends were trimmed by 5 bases and 3 bases, with 13 bases remaining between them. Germline values: CDR1 MNHNS, CDR2 SASEGT. CDR3 length: 15 amino acids.

V and J are TRBV11-2 and TRBJ2-3, with TRBD2 matching 15 bases. The CDR3 has 16 residues. From germline, CDR1 is SGHAT and CDR2 FQNNGV. The J segment lost 4 bases and the V segment lost 5 bases, leaving 4 bases of the junction unmatched. CDR3 in amino acids: CASSTRTSGGADTQYF. For the CDR3, the DNA is TGTGCCAGCAGCACCCGGACTAGCGGGGGGGCAGATACGCAGTATTTT.

The chain has TRBV12-3 or TRBV12-4 and TRBJ1-4; no firm D call. V shed 8 bases and J shed 7 bases, with 8 bases lying between them. CDR3 length: 11 residues. CDR3 DNA sequence: TGTGCCAGCGGGTTCCGTGAAAAACTGTTTTTT. Its protein is CASGFREKLFF.

This clonotype was seen only a few times. The genes are TRBV20-1 and TRBJ1-5; 7 nucleotides align to TRBD1. CDR3 length equals 16 residues. V was pared by 4 bases and J by 4 bases, with 13 bases of the junction left unmatched. Germline values: CDR1 DFQATT, CDR2 SNEGSKA (reference sequence). DNA of the CDR3: TGCAGTGCTAAAGCACAGGGGTTTGTGTTTAATCAGCCCCAGCATTTT. This sequence encodes CSAKAQGFVFNQPQHF.

This clonotype was counted ten times or more. The chain employs TRBV15 and TRBJ2-7, with a weak D call TRBD1 (5 bases). Germline V CDR1 and CDR2: LNHNV, YYDKDF (reference sequence). The germline V and J ends were trimmed by 2 bases and 4 bases, with 12 bases remaining between them. The CDR3 loop spans 14 amino acids. CDR3 DNA: TGTGCCACCAGCAGACAACTGGACACATACGAGCAGTACTTC. Translated: CATSRQLDTYEQYF.

This clonotype was observed at least ten times. The CDR3 coding sequence is TGCAGTGCGAGCAGACATCTTCAGTCTAACTATGGCTACACCTTC. Protein product: CSASRHLQSNYGYTF. J is TRBJ1-2 and V is TRBV20-1; the D is unclear. V lost 6 bases, J lost 0 bases, and 17 bases lay in between. Germline CDR1 and CDR2: DFQATT and SNEGSKA (reference sequence). CDR3 length: 15 amino acids.

V and J are TRBV9 and TRBJ1-2, with D tentatively TRBD1 (6 bases). Germline-derived CDR1 and CDR2 are SGDLS and YYNGEE. Trimming left V 0 bases short and J 0 bases short, with 12 bases between. The CDR3 consists of 16 residues. DNA for the CDR3: TGTGCCAGCAGCGTAGTGGTTGGGGGGCCTAACTATGGCTACACCTTC. Translation gives CASSVVVGGPNYGYTF.

This clonotype was counted a few times. The chain is built from TRBV7-6 and TRBJ2-3; D call uncertain. Germline V CDR1 and CDR2: SGHVS, FNYEAQ. Trimming took 4 bases from V and 1 from J, leaving 12 bases between them. CDR3 length: 15 residues. CDR3 nucleotides: TGTGCCAGCAGCTCCACTTTCTGGGGCACAGATACGCAGTATTTT. Translated, it gives CASSSTFWGTDTQYF.

This clonotype was counted ten times or more. The chain carries TRBV20-1 and TRBJ2-7; 7 bases are shared with TRBD2. The V gene's germline CDR1 is DFQATT and CDR2 SNEGSKA (reference sequence). V trimming: 3 bases; J trimming: 6 bases; junction bases outside the gene matches: 5. This CDR3 has 12 residues. The CDR3, as DNA: TGCAGTGCTAGGGGGGGGTACCGCGAGCAGTACTTC. Protein sequence: CSARGGYREQYF.

The chain carries TRBV5-4 and TRBJ2-5; 7 bases are shared with TRBD1. Germline CDR1 reads SGHNT; CDR2 reads YYREEE (reference sequence). The ends lost 4 bases at V and 0 bases at J; junction bases unmatched: 3. The CDR3 spans 14 residues. The CDR3, as DNA: TGTGCCAGCAGCCCAGGGACAGACCAAGAGACCCAGTACTTC. Its translation: CASSPGTDQETQYF.

The chain joins TRBV11-1 to TRBJ2-7; 8 bases are a match to TRBD1. The DNA end lines up better with TRBJ2-5; the J call may be wrong. The CDR3 is made up of 17 amino acids. CDR1 is SGHAT, CDR2 FQDESV, per germline (reference sequence). The CDR3 here is CASSPAPGTGDGETQYF. CDR3 coding DNA: TGTGCCAGCAGCCCAGCTCCCGGGACAGGAGATGGGGAGACCCAGTACTTC.

Ten or more counts support this clonotype. This chain connects TRBV19 to TRBJ1-6; 7 nucleotides agree with TRBD1. Trimming at V came to 1 base and at J to 6 bases, leaving 6 bases not matched to a gene. This CDR3 is 16 amino acids long. Germline CDR1 is LNHDA and CDR2 is SQIVND (reference sequence). CDR3 sequence (DNA): TGTGCCAGTAGTATAGCGGACAGGATCAGTAATTCACCCCTCCACTTT. Translated, it gives CASSIADRISNSPLHF.

This clonotype was detected only a few times. The CDR3 here is CASSESPVHSGNTIYF. Here the CDR3 DNA reads TGTGCCAGCAGTGAATCCCCTGTTCATTCTGGAAACACCATATATTTT. This chain joins TRBV6-1 and TRBJ1-3; D not certain. This CDR3 has 16 residues. Per germline, CDR1 MNHNS and CDR2 SASEGT. The V end lost 2 bases, the J end lost 1 base, and 12 bases lay between the germline ends.

This clonotype was detected only a few times. V is TRBV7-8 and J is TRBJ1-3; possible D gene TRBD1, 6 bases. The V end lost 1 base, the J end lost 2 bases, and 12 bases lay between the germline ends. The CDR3 sequence is 16 residues long. CDR1 and CDR2 (germline): SGHVS, FQNEAQ. CDR3 loop: CASSLGGRGAGNTIYF. In DNA, the CDR3 is TGTGCCAGCAGCTTAGGTGGTAGGGGGGCTGGAAACACCATATATTTT.

This chain connects TRBV5-5 to TRBJ1-6; D is undetermined. Germline V gene lookup returns CDR1 SGHKS and CDR2 YYEKEE (reference sequence). There are 16 residues in the CDR3. Trimming took off 0 bases at V and 8 bases at J, with 15 bases between the two ends. CDR3 loop: CASSLGTVGYDSPLHF. The CDR3 bases are TGTGCCAGCAGCTTGGGAACAGTGGGTTATGATTCACCCCTCCACTTT.

This clonotype showed up many times. The gene calls are TRBV20-1 and TRBJ1-2; D call uncertain. Germline CDR1 is DFQATT and CDR2 is SNEGSKA (reference sequence). V lost 6 bases, J lost 6 bases, and 17 bases lay in between. The CDR3 consists of 13 residues. CDR3 loop: CSAYRGRVNGYTF. The CDR3 region has the DNA TGCAGTGCCTACCGAGGGAGGGTCAATGGCTACACCTTC.

The CDR3 reads CASSPYREANTGELFF. In nucleotides, the CDR3 is TGTGCCAGCTCACCGTACAGGGAGGCGAACACCGGGGAGCTGTTTTTT. The chain uses TRBV2 and TRBJ2-2; D may be TRBD1 or TRBD2 (6 bases each). V was pared by 8 bases and J by 0 bases, with 16 bases between. The CDR3 contains 16 residues. The germline V gene has CDR1 SNHLY and CDR2 FYNNEI.

This sequence joins TRBV25-1 and TRBJ1-5, with D hard to call. The V end was cut by 11 bases, the J end by 1 base, with 9 bases between. The germline V gene encodes CDR1 MGHDK and CDR2 SYGVNS. The CDR3 sequence is 12 residues long. The DNA of the CDR3 is TGTGCCCGAAGGGAAAGCAATCAGCCCCAGCATTTT. Translated, it gives CARRESNQPQHF. Full variable domain (outside the CDR3, taken from reference TRBV25-1 and TRBJ1-5): EADIYQTPRYLVIGTGKKITLECSQTMGHDKMYWYQQDPGMELHLIHYSYGVNSTEKGDLSSESTVSRIRTEHFPLTLESARPSHTSQYLCARRESNQPQHFGDGTRLSIL.

This clonotype has more than one count but fewer than ten. The rearrangement uses TRBV20-1 and TRBJ1-4, with D maybe TRBD1 (6 bases). Deletions cut 2 bases from V and 5 bases from J, with 18 bases between. Per germline, CDR1 DFQATT and CDR2 SNEGSKA (reference sequence). This CDR3 comprises 16 residues. CDR3 loop: CSARTEQGKGNEKLFF. In DNA form, the CDR3 reads TGCAGTGCTAGAACTGAACAGGGTAAAGGGAATGAAAAACTGTTTTTT.

The V call is TRBV4-3, the J call TRBJ2-7; 9 bases are shared with TRBD1. The ends lost 4 bases at V and 4 bases at J; junction bases unmatched: 5. This CDR3 has 14 residues. Germline V gene sequence: CDR1 LGHNA, CDR2 YSLEER. The CDR3 reads CASSRRTGDYEQYF. CDR3 sequence (DNA): TGCGCCAGCAGCCGTCGGACAGGGGATTACGAGCAGTACTTC.